Below, 17 T cell receptor beta chains from the same sample are listed, as sequenced in a study of cytomegalovirus exposure and HLA in healthy donors. A multiplex PCR was run with 60 Vbeta primers and 13 Jbeta primers. Sequencing was performed with immunoSEQ multiplex PCR; in TCRdb, only in-frame clones are kept and a portion is missing. This table holds 160,000 or so clones, more than 80% found once. Sequencing was carried out using PBMCs. The receptors originated from a woman aged 50 to 60 in good health and CMV-seronegative.

A few counts support this clone. The V gene is TRBV19, the J gene TRBJ1-2; 7 bases line up with TRBD1. CDR1 is LNHDA, CDR2 SQIVND, per germline (reference sequence). The V and J ends lost 6 bases and 2 bases, in that order; junction bases with no gene match: 3. The CDR3 consists of 13 residues. CDR3 sequence: CASSPGGNYGYTF. CDR3 coding DNA: TGTGCCAGTAGCCCAGGGGGAAACTATGGCTACACCTTC.

This clone turned up a few times. The V and J genes are TRBV6-5 and TRBJ2-7, with 8 bases aligning to TRBD1. V was pared by 6 bases and J by 9 bases, with 16 bases of the junction left unmatched. CDR3 size: 15 residues. Germline loops: CDR1 MNHEY, CDR2 SVGAGI. CDR3 amino acids: CASSLRETGVIWQYF. As DNA, the CDR3 is TGTGCCAGCAGCCTCCGCGAGACAGGGGTTATTTGGCAGTACTTC.

CDR3 coding DNA: TGCGCCAGCAGCTTGACTAGCCTCCATGAGCAGTTCTTC. This sequence encodes CASSLTSLHEQFF. This chain joins TRBV5-1 and TRBJ2-1; D is possibly TRBD2 (6 bases). The CDR3 totals 13 residues. Trimming took off 1 base at V and 8 bases at J, with 10 bases between the two ends. Germline V gene sequence: CDR1 SGHRS, CDR2 YFSETQ.

The rearrangement links TRBV27 to TRBJ2-5, with D possibly TRBD1 on 6 matching bases. Germline V gives CDR1 MNHEY, CDR2 SMNVEV (reference sequence). This CDR3 contains 14 residues. The V end was cut by 3 bases, the J end by 7 bases, with 15 bases between. The CDR3 sequence: CASSLNRVGGTQYF. The CDR3 region has the DNA TGTGCCAGCAGTTTGAACAGGGTAGGGGGGACCCAGTACTTC.

The chain couples TRBV19 to TRBJ2-1; D is perhaps TRBD1 (6 bases). This CDR3 has 18 amino acids. Trimming took 3 bases from V and 0 from J, leaving 18 bases between them. Germline V gene lookup returns CDR1 LNHDA and CDR2 SQIVND (reference sequence). The CDR3 sequence: CASSIFSATGSSYNEQFF. The CDR3, as DNA: TGTGCCAGTAGTATTTTCTCAGCCACAGGGAGCTCCTACAATGAGCAGTTCTTC. The full variable domain, with the rest looked up from reference TRBV19 and TRBJ2-1, is DGGITQSPKYLFRKEGQNVTLSCEQNLNHDAMYWYRQDPGQGLRLIYYSQIVNDFQKGDIAEGYSVSREKKESFPLTVTSAQKNPTAFYLCASSIFSATGSSYNEQFFGPGTRLTVL.

This clone was seen a single time. The V call is TRBV4-1, the J call TRBJ2-7; the match to TRBD2 covers 8 bases. J lost 5 bases, V lost 1 base, and 7 bases had no gene match. CDR3 length equals 15 residues. From germline, CDR1 is MGHRA and CDR2 YSYEKL. The CDR3 loop is CASSQGKAGENEQYF. CDR3 bases: TGCGCCAGCAGCCAAGGGAAAGCGGGAGAAAACGAGCAGTACTTC.

J is TRBJ2-3 and V is TRBV27, with TRBD1 as a possible D gene (6 bases). With 6 bases removed from V and 0 bases from J, the gap between germline ends came to 13 bases. This CDR3 contains 15 residues. Germline V gene lookup returns CDR1 MNHEY and CDR2 SMNVEV (reference sequence). The CDR3 coding sequence is TGTGCCAGCAGCTTACAGGGTTCTAGCACAGATACGCAGTATTTT. This gives the protein CASSLQGSSTDTQYF.

V and J are TRBV29-1 and TRBJ2-5; TRBD1 is a possible D gene (6 bases). The CDR3 has 16 amino acids. The ends were cut back, 3 bases at V and 0 bases at J, with 17 bases in the middle. Germline V gene sequence: CDR1 SQVTM, CDR2 ANQGSEA. CDR3 amino acids: CSVDGVRGQNQETQYF. CDR3 coding DNA: TGCAGCGTTGACGGGGTAAGGGGACAAAACCAAGAGACCCAGTACTTC.

V is TRBV6-1 and J is TRBJ1-2; no clear D gene. The CDR3 sequence is 11 residues long. The V gene's germline CDR1 is MNHNS and CDR2 SASEGT. Trimming shortened V by 10 bases and J by 6 bases, and 12 bases separated the two germline ends. The CDR3 nucleotides read TGTGCCACCTCCCCCCGGGATGGCTACACCTTC. Translating it yields CATSPRDGYTF.

The table lists this clone with a few counts. V gene TRBV5-8 combines with J gene TRBJ1-1; TRBD1 is a possible D gene (5 bases). The CDR3 extends over 13 amino acids. V dropped 0 bases and J dropped 11 bases, with 14 bases sitting between them. Germline CDR1 is SGHTS and CDR2 is YDEGEE. CDR3 DNA sequence: TGTGCCAGCAGCTTGGCCGCGGCAGGGAGGGCTTTCTTT. It encodes CASSLAAAGRAFF.

The CDR3 region has the DNA TGTGCCAGCAGAGATCAGGGGGCGCTCGGAAACACCATATATTTT. Its protein is CASRDQGALGNTIYF. V gene TRBV6-5 combines with J gene TRBJ1-3; 8 bases match TRBD1. Germline-derived CDR1 and CDR2 are MNHEY and SVGAGI. CDR3 length: 15 residues. The V and J ends lost 6 bases and 4 bases, in that order; junction bases with no gene match: 8.

The chain uses TRBV11-3 and TRBJ1-2, with 11 nucleotides matching TRBD1. The CDR3 has 17 amino acids. J was trimmed by 2 bases and V by 7 bases; bases with no gene match: 12. Per the germline V gene, CDR1 is SGHNT and CDR2 is YENEEA. The CDR3: CASNLILRDRGNYGYTF. The CDR3 bases are TGTGCCAGCAACCTCATCCTTAGGGACAGGGGGAACTATGGCTACACCTTC.

The chain recombines TRBV18 with TRBJ2-5; 13 bases map to TRBD2. Germline loops: CDR1 KGHSH, CDR2 LQKENI. The CDR3 loop spans 15 amino acids. V was clipped by 8 bases and J by 5 bases; unmatched bases: 8. The CDR3 DNA reads TGTGCCAGCCTGGGACTAGCGGGGTCTTCGGAGACCCAGTACTTC. This translates into CASLGLAGSSETQYF.

V is TRBV18 and J is TRBJ1-2, with D possibly matching TRBD1 (6 bases). The CDR3 has 14 amino acids. The germline V and J ends were trimmed by 4 bases and 8 bases, with 17 bases remaining between them. In germline, CDR1 is KGHSH, CDR2 LQKENI. CDR3 nucleotides: TGTGCCAGCTCACTGGAGCGGGACATCGGGGGCTACACCTTC. Protein sequence: CASSLERDIGGYTF. The variable domain in full, with the rest retrieved from reference TRBV18 and TRBJ1-2, is NAGVMQNPRHLVRRRGQEARLRCSPMKGHSHVYWYRQLPEEGLKFMVYLQKENIIDESGMPKERFSAEFPKEGPSILRIQQVVRGDSAAYFCASSLERDIGGYTFGSGTRLTVV.

This clone was counted a single time. The V and J genes are TRBV6-5 and TRBJ2-6; the match to TRBD1 covers 7 bases. The length of the CDR3 is 14 residues. The germline V gene has CDR1 MNHEY and CDR2 SVGAGI. V dropped 4 bases and J dropped 12; count of bases not matched to a gene: 9. The CDR3 is CASSSGTDTFVLTF. CDR3 in DNA: TGTGCCAGCAGTTCGGGGACAGACACATTCGTCCTGACTTTC.

The J gene is TRBJ1-3, the V gene TRBV28; a possible D gene is TRBD1 (5 bases). CDR1 and CDR2 (germline): MDHEN, SYDVKM. Between the trimmed V and J ends, which lost 3 bases and 6 bases, there was a span of 9 bases. This CDR3 is 13 amino acids long. This chain's CDR3 is CASSFGGVNTIYF. The CDR3 coding sequence is TGTGCCAGCAGTTTTGGAGGGGTAAACACCATATATTTT.

J is TRBJ2-7 and V is TRBV5-1, with TRBD2 identical over 14 bases. The V gene's germline CDR1 is SGHRS and CDR2 YFSETQ. The CDR3 covers 21 residues. V shed 0 bases, J shed 4 bases, and the junction held 18 bases outside the gene matches. The CDR3 is CASSLGDSYHGLAGGRYEQYF. The DNA of the CDR3 is TGCGCCAGCAGCTTGGGAGACAGTTACCATGGACTAGCGGGAGGAAGGTACGAGCAGTACTTC. Full variable domain (outside the CDR3, taken from reference TRBV5-1 and TRBJ2-7): KAGVTQTPRYLIKTRGQQVTLSCSPISGHRSVSWYQQTPGQGLQFLFEYFSETQRNKGNFPGRFSGRQFSNSRSEMNVSTLELGDSALYLCASSLGDSYHGLAGGRYEQYFGPGTRLTVT.